Listed below are T cell receptor beta chains from one sample, sequenced in a study of CD8 T cells in Susac syndrome. MiXCR was run by TCRdb on the immunoSEQ multiplex PCR reads, yielding one entry per CDR3 protein. The data contain 200,000 to 300,000 distinct CDR3 sequences, 90% to 96% of them singletons. Sequenced: CD4+ T cells from PBMCs. All receptors derive from a human donor with Susac syndrome. Each CDR3 is given with its conserved first and last residue.

v_call cdr3_aa
TRBV19 CASKAELISYNEQFF
TRBV5-1 CASSLGVPPGLARYEQYF
TRBV19 CASSIDSHSYEQYF
TRBV15 CATSRVKGQQIFNTEAFF
TRBV29-1 CSVSRTGLSYEQYF
TRBV5-4 CASSPTVQETQYF
TRBV15 CATSGDPKWTEAFF
TRBV27 CASSLRPGGETQYF
TRBV20-1 CSARGGDAGETQYF
TRBV6-6 CASLRGWSGSSYEQYF
TRBV20-1 CSAPTDFNYGYTF
TRBV29-1 CSVLTGGTQPQHF
TRBV6-5 CASSYGVAINEQYF
TRBV4-1 CASSSTGRERVTQYF
TRBV9 CASSVVSGTVEAEAFF
TRBV3-1 CASSPFLATSYNEQFF
TRBV18 CASSPLGSSGANVLTF